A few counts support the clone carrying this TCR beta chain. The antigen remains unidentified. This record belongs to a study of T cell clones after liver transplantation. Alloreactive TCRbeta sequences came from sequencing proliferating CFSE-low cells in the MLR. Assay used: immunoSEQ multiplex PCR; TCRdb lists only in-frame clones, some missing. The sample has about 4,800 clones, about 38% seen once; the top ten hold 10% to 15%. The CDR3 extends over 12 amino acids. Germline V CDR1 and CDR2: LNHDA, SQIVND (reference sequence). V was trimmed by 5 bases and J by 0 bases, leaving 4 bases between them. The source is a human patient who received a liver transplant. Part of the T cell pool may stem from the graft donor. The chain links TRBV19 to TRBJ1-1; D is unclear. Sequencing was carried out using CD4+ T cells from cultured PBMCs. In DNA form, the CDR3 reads TGTGCCAGTAGTCTCATGAACACTGAAGCTTTCTTT. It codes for CASSLMNTEAFF.